The 23 T cell receptor beta chains reported below all come from one sample, sequenced in a study of shared clonotypes between healthy human individuals. The protocol was immunoSEQ multiplex PCR, while the TCRdb copy is restricted to in-frame clones and leaves out a portion. The sample lists 1.4 million to 1.5 million clones, around 97% seen once, with 1% to 1.5% in the top ten. The sequencing sample was made of naive CD4+ T cells sorted from blood. Specified subset: CD45RA+ positively selected. The receptors stem from a man aged 25 to 45 in good health.

The chain couples TRBV6-5 to TRBJ2-7; perhaps TRBD1 as D (6 bases). V shed 2 bases and J shed 1 base, with 9 bases lying between them. The CDR3 is made up of 14 amino acids. In germline, CDR1 is MNHEY, CDR2 SVGAGI. For the CDR3, the DNA is TGTGCCAGCAGTTACGTGGACAGTTCCTACGAGCAGTACTTC. Translation: CASSYVDSSYEQYF.

The gene calls are TRBV27 and TRBJ1-3; D gene unclear. Germline CDR1 MNHEY, CDR2 SMNVEV (reference sequence). This CDR3 spans 16 amino acids. The V end lost 4 bases, the J end lost 3 bases, and 16 bases lay between the germline ends. The DNA for the CDR3 is TGTGCCAGCAGTTCTCGTCAAGGGTTAATTGGAAACACCATATATTTT. It specifies CASSSRQGLIGNTIYF.

In DNA form, the CDR3 reads TGTGCCAGCAGCCCCGAACCACAGGGCACGTATGAAAAACTGTTTTTT. This translates into CASSPEPQGTYEKLFF. This sequence joins TRBV9 and TRBJ1-4; maybe TRBD1 (6 bases). The germline V gene encodes CDR1 SGDLS and CDR2 YYNGEE. Trimming left V 4 bases short and J 6 bases short, with 19 bases between. The CDR3 covers 16 residues.

This chain joins TRBV5-1 and TRBJ2-7; D may be TRBD1 or TRBD2 (5 bases each). The CDR3 is made up of 14 amino acids. Germline V gene sequence: CDR1 SGHRS, CDR2 YFSETQ. V dropped 2 bases and J dropped 0 bases, with 9 bases sitting between them. The CDR3 nucleotides are TGCGCCAGCAGCTTCCGGGACGGCTCCTACGAGCAGTACTTC. This sequence encodes CASSFRDGSYEQYF.

The gene calls are TRBV4-3 and TRBJ2-7, with D perhaps TRBD1 (6 bases). V lost 11 bases to trimming and J lost 3 bases, with 14 bases between them. This CDR3 contains 12 residues. CDR1 LGHNA and CDR2 YSLEER come from the germline V gene. DNA for the CDR3: TGCGCCCGGGACACCTGCGGCTACGAGCAGTACTTC. It yields the protein CARDTCGYEQYF.

The genes are TRBV2 and TRBJ2-3; TRBD2 aligns across 8 bases. The CDR3 contains 15 residues. With 6 bases clipped from V and 3 bases from J, the junction kept 8 bases outside the gene matches. CDR1 SNHLY and CDR2 FYNNEI come from the germline V gene. CDR3 region: CASRGLASTTDTQYF. Here the CDR3 DNA reads TGTGCCAGCAGAGGACTAGCTTCCACAACAGATACGCAGTATTTT.

This chain joins TRBV2 and TRBJ2-2; D is perhaps TRBD2 (5 bases). The germline V gene has CDR1 SNHLY and CDR2 FYNNEI. The CDR3 runs 14 residues. V dropped 4 bases and J dropped 6 bases, with 12 bases sitting between them. CDR3 in amino acids: CASSGAKRAGELFF. CDR3 bases: TGTGCCAGCAGTGGTGCGAAGAGGGCCGGGGAGCTGTTTTTT.

V gene TRBV4-1 combines with J gene TRBJ2-3, with no clear D. Trimming stripped 2 bases from V and 1 base from J, with 13 bases between. Germline V gene data show CDR1 as MGHRA and CDR2 as YSYEKL. This CDR3 is built from 16 residues. In DNA form, the CDR3 reads TGCGCCAGCAGCCAAACACCCAACCCCGGCACAGATACGCAGTATTTT. It yields the protein CASSQTPNPGTDTQYF.

The gene calls are TRBV18 and TRBJ2-3; D is unclear. Trimming removed 5 bases from V and 1 base from J, with 7 bases in between. Germline values: CDR1 KGHSH, CDR2 LQKENI. This CDR3 has 13 amino acids. Here the CDR3 DNA reads TGTGCCAGCTCATCTGCCGGCACAGATACGCAGTATTTT. It translates to CASSSAGTDTQYF.

This clone was detected only once. The rearrangement links TRBV7-2 to TRBJ1-5; D is ambiguous. The germline CDR1 and CDR2 sequences are SGHTA and FQGNSA. V was trimmed by 1 base and J by 2 bases, leaving 6 bases between them. The CDR3 covers 14 residues. The CDR3 sequence is CASSLGRGNQPQHF. Written as DNA, the CDR3 is TGTGCCAGCAGCTTAGGACGGGGCAATCAGCCCCAGCATTTT.

The rearrangement links TRBV6-5 to TRBJ2-3; 10 bases fit TRBD2. This CDR3 is 15 amino acids long. V trimming: 6 bases; J trimming: 7 bases; junction bases outside the gene matches: 10. Germline-derived CDR1 and CDR2 are MNHEY and SVGAGI. CDR3 sequence (DNA): TGTGCCAGCAGCCAACTAGCGGGACGTTTCAATACGCAGTATTTT. Its protein product is CASSQLAGRFNTQYF.

This chain connects TRBV11-2 to TRBJ2-1, with 9 bases identical to TRBD1. V gave up 2 bases and J gave up 9 bases; unmatched junction bases: 8. The CDR3 extends over 15 amino acids. Looked up from germline, CDR1 is SGHAT and CDR2 is FQNNGV. CDR3 amino acids: CASSLRVTGGLEQFF. CDR3 in DNA: TGTGCCAGCAGCTTACGGGTTACAGGGGGCCTTGAGCAGTTCTTC.

This chain uses TRBV11-2 with TRBJ2-3, with 14 bases matching TRBD2. Unmatched junction bases numbered 3, after V lost 3 bases and J lost 1 base. Germline V gene lookup returns CDR1 SGHAT and CDR2 FQNNGV. CDR3 length: 17 amino acids. The CDR3 is CASSLPGLAGGTDTQYF. The CDR3 bases are TGTGCCAGCAGCTTGCCGGGACTAGCGGGAGGCACAGATACGCAGTATTTT.

The chain has TRBV5-6 and TRBJ2-1, with 10 bases fitting TRBD2. CDR1 SGHDT and CDR2 YYEEEE come from the germline V gene. Trimming cost V 1 base and J 6 bases; bases outside gene matches: 7. CDR3 size: 16 residues. DNA for the CDR3: TGTGCCAGCAGCTTGTGGCTAGCGGGAGCGATCAATGAGCAGTTCTTC. Its protein is CASSLWLAGAINEQFF.

This clone was observed a few times. The sample holds other DNA sequences that translate to the same CDR3. The chain recombines TRBV28 with TRBJ2-6, with D possibly matching TRBD1 (6 bases). The germline CDR1 and CDR2 sequences are MDHEN and SYDVKM. This CDR3 has 16 amino acids. The V and J ends lost 4 bases and 0 bases respectively, with 10 bases between them. The CDR3 coding sequence is TGTGCCAGCAGTTCTACAGGGCTCTCTGGGGCCAACGTCCTGACTTTC. As protein: CASSSTGLSGANVLTF.

The chain joins TRBV7-3 to TRBJ2-3, with D possibly TRBD2 on 7 matching bases. This CDR3 comprises 17 residues. V lost 1 base, J lost 1 base, and 15 bases lay in between. In germline, CDR1 is SGHTA, CDR2 FQGTGA. This chain's CDR3 is CASSLRPGGRGTDTQYF. CDR3 sequence (DNA): TGTGCCAGCAGCTTAAGGCCGGGGGGCCGGGGCACAGATACGCAGTATTTT.

In regard to this clone: Other DNA sequences of this sample code for an identical CDR3. The gene calls are TRBV18 and TRBJ2-7; weak D call: TRBD2 (5 bases). CDR3 length: 13 amino acids. CDR1 and CDR2 from the germline V gene are KGHSH and LQKENI. The V gene lost 0 bases and the J gene lost 7 bases, with 10 bases spanning the gap. This chain's CDR3 is CASSPPSGNEQYF. DNA for the CDR3: TGTGCCAGCTCACCACCGTCCGGGAATGAGCAGTACTTC.

J is TRBJ2-3 and V is TRBV6-1; D is perhaps TRBD1 (5 bases). This CDR3 is 13 amino acids long. The germline V gene encodes CDR1 MNHNS and CDR2 SASEGT. V lost 6 bases to trimming and J lost 2 bases, with 9 bases between them. In nucleotides, the CDR3 is TGTGCCAGCAGGACAGTTTCCACAGATACGCAGTATTTT. Protein: CASRTVSTDTQYF.

The V gene is TRBV5-6, the J gene TRBJ2-7; D is undetermined. V shed 2 bases and J shed 4 bases, with 10 bases lying between them. Germline-derived CDR1 and CDR2 are SGHDT and YYEEEE. The CDR3 consists of 13 residues. CDR3 sequence reads: CASSLIMRYEQYF. The DNA for the CDR3 is TGTGCCAGCAGCTTAATTATGAGGTACGAGCAGTACTTC.

The V call is TRBV5-1, the J call TRBJ2-3; D not certain. Germline CDR1 reads SGHRS; CDR2 reads YFSETQ. The germline V and J ends were trimmed by 2 bases and 2 bases, with 12 bases remaining between them. The CDR3 extends over 15 amino acids. The CDR3 sequence is CASSLMGYSTDTQYF. The CDR3 coding sequence is TGCGCCAGCAGCTTAATGGGGTACTCCACAGATACGCAGTATTTT.

The chain recombines TRBV9 with TRBJ2-1; tentative D call: TRBD1 (6 bases). The CDR3 extends over 18 amino acids. Germline CDR1 reads SGDLS; CDR2 reads YYNGEE. Trimming removed 0 bases from V and 7 bases from J, with 23 bases in between. The CDR3 here is CASSVVPLGHFQENEQFF. The CDR3 DNA is TGTGCCAGCAGCGTAGTCCCGCTGGGACATTTCCAGGAGAATGAGCAGTTCTTC. The full variable domain, rest sourced from reference TRBV9 and TRBJ2-1, is DSGVTQTPKHLITATGQRVTLRCSPRSGDLSVYWYQQSLDQGLQFLIQYYNGEERAKGNILERFSAQQFPDLHSELNLSSLELGDSALYFCASSVVPLGHFQENEQFFGPGTRLTVL.

This chain links TRBV5-1 with TRBJ2-7, with D perhaps matching TRBD2 (5 bases). Germline CDR1 is SGHRS and CDR2 is YFSETQ. V was shortened by 5 bases and J by 6 bases, with 18 bases between the two germline ends. This CDR3 comprises 14 residues. In DNA form, the CDR3 reads TGCGCCAGCAGTCCGGGGAATTATGAGGCCGAGCAGTACTTC. Residues: CASSPGNYEAEQYF.

This sequence joins TRBV5-1 and TRBJ2-7, with TRBD2 as a possible D gene (5 bases). This CDR3 comprises 14 residues. V lost 3 bases, J lost 2 bases, and 12 bases lay in between. Germline V gene sequence: CDR1 SGHRS, CDR2 YFSETQ. The CDR3 is CASSWAGITYEQYF. Here the CDR3 DNA reads TGCGCCAGCAGCTGGGCCGGGATAACCTACGAGCAGTACTTC.